This entry features one T cell receptor beta chain sequence. Using immunoSEQ multiplex PCR, the repertoire was profiled, and TCRdb retains in-frame clones only, with some absent. The repertoire holds 70,000 to 80,000 clones, with around 87% as singletons. CDR3 length: 13 residues. Trimming stripped 2 bases from V and 1 base from J, with 7 bases between. CDR1 is SGHNT, CDR2 YYREEE, per germline (reference sequence). These data originate in a study of OX40 agonist ivuxolimab in advanced cancers. The clonotype was recovered from an adult with an advanced solid tumor such as melanoma, head and neck, liver or kidney cancer. The chain has TRBV5-4 and TRBJ2-7, with D perhaps matching TRBD1 (5 bases). The material sequenced was CD4+ or CD8+ T cells sorted from blood, taken in a trial of the OX40 agonist ivuxolimab. As DNA, the CDR3 is TGTGCCAGCAGCTTCCCAGGGTCCTACGAGCAGTACTTC. The encoded protein is CASSFPGSYEQYF. Supplemented by reference TRBV5-4 and TRBJ2-7, the full variable domain reads ETGVTQSPTHLIKTRGQQVTLRCSSQSGHNTVSWYQQALGQGPQFIFQYYREEENGRGNFPPRFSGLQFPNYSSELNVNALELDDSALYLCASSFPGSYEQYFGPGTRLTVT.